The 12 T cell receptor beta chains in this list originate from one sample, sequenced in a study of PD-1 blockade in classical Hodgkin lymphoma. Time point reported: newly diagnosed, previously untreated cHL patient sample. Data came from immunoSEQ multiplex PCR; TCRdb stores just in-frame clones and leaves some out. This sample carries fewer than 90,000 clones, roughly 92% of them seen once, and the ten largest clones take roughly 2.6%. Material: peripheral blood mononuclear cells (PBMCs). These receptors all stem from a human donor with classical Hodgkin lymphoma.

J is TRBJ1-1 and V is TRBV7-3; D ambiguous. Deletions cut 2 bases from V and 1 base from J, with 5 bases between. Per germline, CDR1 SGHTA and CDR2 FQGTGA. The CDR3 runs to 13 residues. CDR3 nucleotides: TGTGCCAGCAGCTTACAGGAGAACACTGAAGCTTTCTTT. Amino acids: CASSLQENTEAFF.

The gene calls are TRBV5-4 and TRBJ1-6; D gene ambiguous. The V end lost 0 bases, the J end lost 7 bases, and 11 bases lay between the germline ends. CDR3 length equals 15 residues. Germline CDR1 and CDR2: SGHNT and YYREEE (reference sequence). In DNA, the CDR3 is TGTGCCAGCAGCTTGGGGGCGGAGAAGAATTCACCCCTCCACTTT. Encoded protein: CASSLGAEKNSPLHF.

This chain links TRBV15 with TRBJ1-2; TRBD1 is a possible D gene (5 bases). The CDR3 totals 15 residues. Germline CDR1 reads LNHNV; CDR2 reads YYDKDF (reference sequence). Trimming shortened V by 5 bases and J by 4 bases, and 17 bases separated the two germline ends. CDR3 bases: TGTGCCACCAGCCAAGCGCCAGGGTATGGCTATGGCTACACCTTC. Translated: CATSQAPGYGYGYTF.

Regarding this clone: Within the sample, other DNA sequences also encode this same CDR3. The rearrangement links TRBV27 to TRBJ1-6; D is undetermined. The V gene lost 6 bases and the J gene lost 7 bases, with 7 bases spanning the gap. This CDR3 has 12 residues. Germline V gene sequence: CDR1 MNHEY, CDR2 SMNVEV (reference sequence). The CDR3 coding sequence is TGTGCCAGCAGCCCTATCAATTCACCCCTCCACTTT. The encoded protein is CASSPINSPLHF.

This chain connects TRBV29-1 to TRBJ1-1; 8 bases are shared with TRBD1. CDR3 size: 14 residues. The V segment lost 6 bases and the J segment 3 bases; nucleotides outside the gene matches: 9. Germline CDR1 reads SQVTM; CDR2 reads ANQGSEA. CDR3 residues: CSVPREQGDTEAFF. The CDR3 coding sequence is TGCAGCGTACCGAGGGAACAGGGGGACACTGAAGCTTTCTTT.

The CDR3 here is CASSLTPYQPQHF. The DNA for the CDR3 is TGTGCCAGCAGTTTAACCCCTTATCAGCCCCAGCATTTT. The chain employs TRBV28 and TRBJ1-5; D call uncertain. The CDR3 runs to 13 residues. V lost 2 bases, J lost 5 bases, and 7 bases lay in between. Germline V gives CDR1 MDHEN, CDR2 SYDVKM.

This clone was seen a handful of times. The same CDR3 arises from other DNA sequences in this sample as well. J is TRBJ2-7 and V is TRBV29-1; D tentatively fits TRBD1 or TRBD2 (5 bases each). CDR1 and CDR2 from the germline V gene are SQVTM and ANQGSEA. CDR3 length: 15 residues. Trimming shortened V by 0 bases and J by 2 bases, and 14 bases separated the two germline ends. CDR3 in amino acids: CSVEDPGTGTYEQYF. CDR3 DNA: TGCAGCGTTGAAGATCCGGGGACGGGGACCTACGAGCAGTACTTC.

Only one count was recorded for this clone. This chain's CDR3 is CASNLQPQHF. The CDR3 coding sequence is TGTGCCAGCAACCTCCAGCCCCAGCATTTT. V gene TRBV28 combines with J gene TRBJ1-5; D unresolved. This CDR3 spans 10 amino acids. The germline V and J ends were trimmed by 7 bases and 7 bases, with 5 bases remaining between them. The germline V gene encodes CDR1 MDHEN and CDR2 SYDVKM.

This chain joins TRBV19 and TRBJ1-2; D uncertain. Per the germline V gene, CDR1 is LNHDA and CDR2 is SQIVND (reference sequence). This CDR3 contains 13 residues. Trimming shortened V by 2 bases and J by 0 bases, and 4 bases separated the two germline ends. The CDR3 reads CASSIQPNYGYTF. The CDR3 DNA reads TGTGCCAGTAGTATACAGCCTAACTATGGCTACACCTTC.

The CDR3 coding sequence is TGCGCCAGCAGCTTGGACAGCGGTAATGAAAAACTGTTTTTT. Translating it yields CASSLDSGNEKLFF. The V call is TRBV5-1, the J call TRBJ1-4; D remains ambiguous. Germline values: CDR1 SGHRS, CDR2 YFSETQ. Between the trimmed V and J ends, which lost 0 bases and 4 bases, there was a span of 7 bases. The CDR3 is 14 residues long.

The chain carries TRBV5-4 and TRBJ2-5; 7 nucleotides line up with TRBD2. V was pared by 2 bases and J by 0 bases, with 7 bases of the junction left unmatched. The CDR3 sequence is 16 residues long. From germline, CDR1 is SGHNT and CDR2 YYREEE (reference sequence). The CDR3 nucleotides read TGTGCCAGCAGCTTATACGGGGGGTGGGACCAAGAGACCCAGTACTTC. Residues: CASSLYGGWDQETQYF.

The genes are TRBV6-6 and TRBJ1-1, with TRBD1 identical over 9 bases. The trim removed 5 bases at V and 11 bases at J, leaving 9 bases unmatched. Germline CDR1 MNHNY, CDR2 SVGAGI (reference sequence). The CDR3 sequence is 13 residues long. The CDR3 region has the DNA TGTGCCAGCAGTGACCGGGACAGGGACCGTGCTTTCTTT. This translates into CASSDRDRDRAFF.